The 3 T cell receptor beta chains reported below all come from one sample, sequenced in a study of radiation and T cells in renal cell carcinoma. Sequencing was performed with immunoSEQ multiplex PCR; in TCRdb, only in-frame clones are kept and a portion is missing. The repertoire includes about 130,000 clones, roughly 80% of them detected once, and 2.5% to 3.5% sits in the top ten. Time point: baseline pretreatment blood. Treatment described: 15 Gy SBRT to primary tumor, nephrectomy 4 weeks later. Sequenced here: blood, sampled from a patient whose treatment included radiotherapy and nephrectomy. Every receptor here comes from a woman aged 60-70 years with renal cell carcinoma.

The V call is TRBV2, the J call TRBJ1-2, with D perhaps matching TRBD1 (6 bases). The CDR3 runs to 14 residues. Germline values: CDR1 SNHLY, CDR2 FYNNEI. Trimming stripped 3 bases from V and 7 bases from J, with 15 bases between. CDR3 DNA sequence: TGTGCCAGCAGTGAGCGGGGGGCGCTGGGTGGCTACACCTTC. Its translation: CASSERGALGGYTF.

The chain joins TRBV11-2 to TRBJ1-4; 7 bases fit TRBD1. V lost 1 base, J lost 7 bases, and 9 bases stayed unmatched. The CDR3 is 16 amino acids. CDR1 and CDR2 from the germline V gene are SGHAT and FQNNGV. Written as DNA, the CDR3 is TGTGCCAGCAGCTTAGGGGAATCGACAGGGCCTGAAAAACTGTTTTTT. Translating gives CASSLGESTGPEKLFF.

This clone has just one count. Other DNA sequences in this sample translate to the same CDR3. The V call is TRBV4-1, the J call TRBJ1-3; D remains ambiguous. Trimming removed 0 bases from V and 4 bases from J, with 10 bases in between. The CDR3 runs 15 residues. Germline V CDR1 and CDR2: MGHRA, YSYEKL. CDR3 sequence: CASSQDGGGGNTIYF. In DNA, the CDR3 is TGCGCCAGCAGCCAAGATGGCGGAGGAGGAAACACCATATATTTT.